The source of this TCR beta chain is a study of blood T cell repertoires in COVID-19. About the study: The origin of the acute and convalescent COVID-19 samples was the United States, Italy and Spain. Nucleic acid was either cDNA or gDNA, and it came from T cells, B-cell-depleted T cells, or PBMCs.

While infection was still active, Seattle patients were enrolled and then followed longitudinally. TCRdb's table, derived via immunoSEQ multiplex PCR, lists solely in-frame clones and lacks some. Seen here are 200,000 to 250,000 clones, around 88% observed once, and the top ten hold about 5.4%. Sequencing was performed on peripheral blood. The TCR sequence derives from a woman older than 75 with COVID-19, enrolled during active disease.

The CDR3 here is CAWGPDSPLHF. The CDR3 DNA sequence: TGTGCCTGGGGCCCAGATTCACCCCTCCACTTT. The J gene is TRBJ1-6, the V gene TRBV30; no clear D. CDR1 GTSNPN and CDR2 SVGIG come from the germline V gene (reference sequence). The length of the CDR3 is 11 residues. V shed 5 bases and J shed 8 bases, with 7 bases lying between them.